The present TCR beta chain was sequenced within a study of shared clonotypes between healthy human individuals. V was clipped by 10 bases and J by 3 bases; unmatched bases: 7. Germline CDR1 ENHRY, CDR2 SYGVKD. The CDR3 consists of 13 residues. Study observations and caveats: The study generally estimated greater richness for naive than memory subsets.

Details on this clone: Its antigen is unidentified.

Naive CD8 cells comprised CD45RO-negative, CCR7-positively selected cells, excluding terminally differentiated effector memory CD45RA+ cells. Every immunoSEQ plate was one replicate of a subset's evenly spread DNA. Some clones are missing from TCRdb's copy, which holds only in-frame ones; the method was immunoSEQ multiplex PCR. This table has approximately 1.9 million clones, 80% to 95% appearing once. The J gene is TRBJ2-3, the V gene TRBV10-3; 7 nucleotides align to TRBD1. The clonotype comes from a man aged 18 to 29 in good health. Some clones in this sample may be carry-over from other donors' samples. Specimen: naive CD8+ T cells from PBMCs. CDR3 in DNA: TGTGCCACCAGGACAGGCCGGACAGATACGCAGTATTTT. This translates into CATRTGRTDTQYF.